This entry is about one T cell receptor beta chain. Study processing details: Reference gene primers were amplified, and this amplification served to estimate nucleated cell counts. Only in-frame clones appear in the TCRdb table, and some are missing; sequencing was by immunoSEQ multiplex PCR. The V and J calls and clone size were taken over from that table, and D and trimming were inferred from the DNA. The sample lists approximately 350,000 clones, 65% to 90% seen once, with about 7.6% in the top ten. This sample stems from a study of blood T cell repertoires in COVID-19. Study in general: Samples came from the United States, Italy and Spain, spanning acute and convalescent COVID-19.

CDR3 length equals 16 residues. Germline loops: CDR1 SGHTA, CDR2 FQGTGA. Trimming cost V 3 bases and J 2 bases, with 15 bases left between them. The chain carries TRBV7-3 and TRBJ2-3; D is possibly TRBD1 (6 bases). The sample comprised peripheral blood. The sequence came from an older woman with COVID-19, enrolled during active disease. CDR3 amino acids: CASSFFGGGNTDTQYF. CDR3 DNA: TGTGCCAGCAGCTTTTTTGGGGGCGGAAACACAGATACGCAGTATTTT.